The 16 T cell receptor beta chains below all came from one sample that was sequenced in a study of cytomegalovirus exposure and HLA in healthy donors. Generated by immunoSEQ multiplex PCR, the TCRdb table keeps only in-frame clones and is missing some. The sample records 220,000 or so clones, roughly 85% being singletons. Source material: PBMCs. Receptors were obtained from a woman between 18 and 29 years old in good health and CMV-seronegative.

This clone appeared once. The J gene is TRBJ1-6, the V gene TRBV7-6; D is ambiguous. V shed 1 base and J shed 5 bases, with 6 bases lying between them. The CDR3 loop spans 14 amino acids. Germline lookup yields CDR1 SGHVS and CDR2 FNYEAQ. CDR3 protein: CASSLGFDNSPLHF. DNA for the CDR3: TGTGCCAGCAGCTTAGGGTTCGATAATTCACCCCTCCACTTT.

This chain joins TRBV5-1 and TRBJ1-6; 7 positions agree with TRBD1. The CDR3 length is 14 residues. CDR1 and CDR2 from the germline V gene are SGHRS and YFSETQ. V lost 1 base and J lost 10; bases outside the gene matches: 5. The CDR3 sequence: CASSLKGAGSPLHF. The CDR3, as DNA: TGCGCCAGCAGCTTGAAGGGGGCTGGGTCACCCCTCCACTTT.

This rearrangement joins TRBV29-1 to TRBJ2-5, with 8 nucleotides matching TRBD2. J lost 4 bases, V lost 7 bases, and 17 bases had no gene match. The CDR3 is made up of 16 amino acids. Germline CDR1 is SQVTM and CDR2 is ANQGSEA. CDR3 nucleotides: TGCAGCGCCCCGGGGAGACTAAGCGGGAGAGGAGAGACCCAGTACTTC. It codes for CSAPGRLSGRGETQYF.

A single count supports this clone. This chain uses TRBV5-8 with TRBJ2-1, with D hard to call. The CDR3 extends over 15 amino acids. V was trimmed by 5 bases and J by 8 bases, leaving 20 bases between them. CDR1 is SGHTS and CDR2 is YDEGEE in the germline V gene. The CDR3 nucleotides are TGTGCCAGCAGGCCACGAAGTCGAAATTCCCATGAGCAGTTCTTC. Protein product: CASRPRSRNSHEQFF.

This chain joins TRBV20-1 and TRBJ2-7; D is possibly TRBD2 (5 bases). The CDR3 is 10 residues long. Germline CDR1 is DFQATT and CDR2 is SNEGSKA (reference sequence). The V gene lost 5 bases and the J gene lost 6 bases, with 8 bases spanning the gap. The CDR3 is CSALGSEQYF. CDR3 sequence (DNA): TGCAGTGCTCTAGGGAGCGAGCAGTACTTC.

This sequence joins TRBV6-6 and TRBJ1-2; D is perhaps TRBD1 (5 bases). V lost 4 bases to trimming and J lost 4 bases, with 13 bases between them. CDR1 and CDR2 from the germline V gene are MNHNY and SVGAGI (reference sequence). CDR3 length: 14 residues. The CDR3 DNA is TGTGCCAGCAGTTGGGAGGGGCAATTCTATGGCTACACCTTC. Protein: CASSWEGQFYGYTF.

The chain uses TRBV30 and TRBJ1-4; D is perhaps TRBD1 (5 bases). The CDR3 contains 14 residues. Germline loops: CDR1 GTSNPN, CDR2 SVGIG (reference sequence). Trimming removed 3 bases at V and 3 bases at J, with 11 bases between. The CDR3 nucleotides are TGTGCCTGGAGCCCGGGACTCTCTAATGAAAAACTGTTTTTT. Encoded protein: CAWSPGLSNEKLFF.

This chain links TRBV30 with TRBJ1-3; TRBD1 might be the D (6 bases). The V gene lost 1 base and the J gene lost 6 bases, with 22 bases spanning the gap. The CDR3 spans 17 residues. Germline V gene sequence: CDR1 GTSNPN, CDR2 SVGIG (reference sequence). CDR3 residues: CAWSEGEVGPRKNTIYF. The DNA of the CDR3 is TGTGCCTGGAGTGAGGGGGAGGTAGGCCCCCGGAAAAACACCATATATTTT.

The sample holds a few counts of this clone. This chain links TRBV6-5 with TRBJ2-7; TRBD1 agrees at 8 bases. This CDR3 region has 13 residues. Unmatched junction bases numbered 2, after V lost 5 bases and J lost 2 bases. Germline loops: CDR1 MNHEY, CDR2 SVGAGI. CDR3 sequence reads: CASSETGAYEQYF. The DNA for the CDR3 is TGTGCCAGCAGTGAGACAGGGGCCTACGAGCAGTACTTC.

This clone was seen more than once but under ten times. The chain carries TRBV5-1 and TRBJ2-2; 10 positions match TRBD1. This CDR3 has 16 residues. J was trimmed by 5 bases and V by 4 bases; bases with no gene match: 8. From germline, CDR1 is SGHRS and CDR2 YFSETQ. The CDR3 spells CASSPPTGGGTGELFF. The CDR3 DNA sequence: TGCGCCAGCAGCCCCCCGACAGGGGGCGGGACCGGGGAGCTGTTTTTT.

CDR3 in amino acids: CASSLALGGSYNEQFF. The CDR3 DNA reads TGCGCCAGCAGCCTCGCTTTGGGCGGGAGTTACAATGAGCAGTTCTTC. The chain recombines TRBV4-1 with TRBJ2-1, with 7 bases lining up with TRBD2. J lost 4 bases, V lost 4 bases, and 10 bases had no gene match. Germline values: CDR1 MGHRA, CDR2 YSYEKL. This CDR3 has 16 amino acids.

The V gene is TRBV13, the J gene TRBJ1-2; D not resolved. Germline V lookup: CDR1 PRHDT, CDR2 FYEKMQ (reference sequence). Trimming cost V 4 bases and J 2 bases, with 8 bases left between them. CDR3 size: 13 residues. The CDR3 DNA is TGTGCCAGCAGCTCACAGTTAAACTATGGCTACACCTTC. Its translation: CASSSQLNYGYTF.

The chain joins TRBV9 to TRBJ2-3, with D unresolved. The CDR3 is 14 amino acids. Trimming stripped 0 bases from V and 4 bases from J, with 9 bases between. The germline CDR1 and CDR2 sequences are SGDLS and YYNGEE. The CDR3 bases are TGTGCCAGCAGCGTAGGGTCTGACGCAGATACGCAGTATTTT. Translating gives CASSVGSDADTQYF.

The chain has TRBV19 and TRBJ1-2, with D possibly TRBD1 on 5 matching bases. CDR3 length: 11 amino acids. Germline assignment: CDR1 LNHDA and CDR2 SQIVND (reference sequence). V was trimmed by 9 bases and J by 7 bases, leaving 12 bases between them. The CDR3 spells CASSLGGGYTF. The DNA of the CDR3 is TGTGCCAGCTCCCTTGGGGGTGGCTACACCTTC. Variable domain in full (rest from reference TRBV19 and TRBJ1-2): DGGITQSPKYLFRKEGQNVTLSCEQNLNHDAMYWYRQDPGQGLRLIYYSQIVNDFQKGDIAEGYSVSREKKESFPLTVTSAQKNPTAFYLCASSLGGGYTFGSGTRLTVV.

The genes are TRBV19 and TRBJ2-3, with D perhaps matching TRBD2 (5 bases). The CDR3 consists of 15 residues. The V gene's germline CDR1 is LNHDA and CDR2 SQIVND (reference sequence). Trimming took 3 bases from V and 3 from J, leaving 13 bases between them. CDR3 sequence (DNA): TGTGCCAGTAGTATTCGTTCCCGCGGGACAGATACGCAGTATTTT. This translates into CASSIRSRGTDTQYF.

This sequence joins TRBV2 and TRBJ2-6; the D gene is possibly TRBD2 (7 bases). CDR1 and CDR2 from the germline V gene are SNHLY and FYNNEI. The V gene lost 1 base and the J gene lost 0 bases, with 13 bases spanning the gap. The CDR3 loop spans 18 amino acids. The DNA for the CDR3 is TGTGCCAGCAGTGAAGAGGGGGGAGGGTTCTCTGGGGCCAACGTCCTGACTTTC. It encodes CASSEEGGGFSGANVLTF.